This entry lists 9 T cell receptor beta chains sequenced from one sample in a study of T cell responses to AZD1222 COVID-19 vaccine. Data came from immunoSEQ multiplex PCR; TCRdb stores just in-frame clones and leaves some out. The table has more than 150,000 clones, about 90% seen once; the top ten hold roughly 9.7%. Sequences were derived from peripheral blood, sampled 28 days after the second AZD1222 dose. These receptors came from an adult who received the AZD1222 COVID-19 vaccine.

The CDR3: CASSNSGGTDTQYF. CDR3 DNA sequence: TGTGCCAGCAGCAATAGCGGTGGGACAGATACGCAGTATTTT. The chain recombines TRBV7-2 with TRBJ2-3, with a weak D call TRBD2 (6 bases). Looked up from germline, CDR1 is SGHTA and CDR2 is FQGNSA. The CDR3 consists of 14 residues. The V and J ends lost 5 bases and 3 bases respectively, with 12 bases between them.

The V gene is TRBV20-1, the J gene TRBJ1-2, with D uncertain. The CDR3 contains 10 residues. The germline V and J ends were trimmed by 5 bases and 1 base, with 2 bases remaining between them. Germline CDR1 is DFQATT and CDR2 is SNEGSKA (reference sequence). The CDR3 DNA is TGCAGTGCTTTTAACTATGGCTACACCTTC. This codes for CSAFNYGYTF.

This chain connects TRBV7-9 to TRBJ2-1; TRBD2 agrees at 8 bases. Germline CDR1 SEHNR, CDR2 FQNEAQ (reference sequence). The CDR3 totals 12 residues. V trimming: 8 bases; J trimming: 7 bases; junction bases outside the gene matches: 4. The DNA of the CDR3 is TGTGCCAGCCTCGGGGGGGATAATGAGCAGTTCTTC. As protein: CASLGGDNEQFF. Full variable domain (rest looked up from reference TRBV7-9 and TRBJ2-1): DTGVSQNPRHKITKRGQNVTFRCDPISEHNRLYWYRQTLGQGPEFLTYFQNEAQLEKSRLLSDRFSAERPKGSFSTLEIQRTEQGDSAMYLCASLGGDNEQFFGPGTRLTVL.

This chain uses TRBV9 with TRBJ2-5; no clear D. The CDR3 extends over 14 amino acids. Germline CDR1 and CDR2: SGDLS and YYNGEE. V lost 0 bases and J 1 base, leaving 7 bases between the germline ends. This CDR3 is CASSVGASQETQYF. CDR3 in DNA: TGTGCCAGCAGCGTAGGGGCCTCCCAAGAGACCCAGTACTTC.

The V and J genes are TRBV24-1 and TRBJ1-2; D is undetermined. The germline V gene encodes CDR1 KGHDR and CDR2 SFDVKD. This CDR3 has 12 residues. V was trimmed by 4 bases and J by 5 bases, leaving 7 bases between them. CDR3 in amino acids: CATSDQLYGYTF. The CDR3, as DNA: TGTGCCACCAGTGACCAATTGTATGGCTACACCTTC.

This chain links TRBV19 with TRBJ2-2; 10 bases match TRBD2. The CDR3 length is 15 residues. CDR1 is LNHDA, CDR2 SQIVND, per germline (reference sequence). Losses at the gene ends were 1 base for V and 6 bases for J; bases not matched to a gene: 2. CDR3 amino acids: CASSIASGSAGELFF. The DNA of the CDR3 is TGTGCCAGTAGTATAGCTAGCGGGAGTGCCGGGGAGCTGTTTTTT. Full variable domain (outside the CDR3, taken from reference TRBV19 and TRBJ2-2): DGGITQSPKYLFRKEGQNVTLSCEQNLNHDAMYWYRQDPGQGLRLIYYSQIVNDFQKGDIAEGYSVSREKKESFPLTVTSAQKNPTAFYLCASSIASGSAGELFFGEGSRLTVL.

The genes are TRBV3-1 (or the pseudogene TRBV3-2) and TRBJ2-7; D call uncertain. Germline V gene lookup returns CDR1 LGHDT and CDR2 YNNKEL (reference sequence). There are 14 residues in the CDR3. The ends were cut back, 4 bases at V and 4 bases at J, with 14 bases in the middle. In nucleotides, the CDR3 is TGTGCCAGCAGCCCCCTCGGACGTCCATACGAGCAGTACTTC. Protein: CASSPLGRPYEQYF.

This chain uses TRBV7-2 with TRBJ1-2; 8 nucleotides match TRBD1. The CDR3 loop spans 16 amino acids. Trimming removed 5 bases from V and 4 bases from J; junction bases left unmatched: 12. Germline V CDR1 and CDR2: SGHTA, FQGNSA. Here the CDR3 DNA reads TGTGCCAGCAGCCTCGGACAGGGCATCATCGGCTATGGCTACACCTTC. Translated: CASSLGQGIIGYGYTF.

This chain connects TRBV10-3 to TRBJ2-3; TRBD2 might be the D (5 bases). CDR1 and CDR2 from the germline V gene are ENHRY and SYGVKD. Trimming stripped 8 bases from V and 2 bases from J, with 11 bases between. CDR3 length: 13 amino acids. CDR3 DNA: TGTGCCATCTCTGCGGGCAACACAGATACGCAGTATTTT. This encodes CAISAGNTDTQYF.